This T cell receptor beta chain was captured in a study of blood T cell repertoires in COVID-19 (dated by TCRdb to about 2020). Regarding the complete study: ImmuneRACE Cohort 3 recovered participants were defined by two consecutive negative NP/OP PCR tests, healthcare professional clearance, or symptom resolution. The repertoires were released in a freely available public database meant as a resource for research on the immune response to SARS-CoV-2. Subjects who had been exposed to COVID-19, were actively infected with it, or had recovered from it provided the deeply sampled blood TCRbeta repertoires that made up the dataset. Samples covering the acute and convalescent phases of COVID-19 were provided by collaborators in the United States, Italy and Spain. The sample metadata nearly always contained a de-identified subject ID, COVID-19 status, age in years and sex. Where HLA class I and class II types were available, the types were taken from metadata supplied by the sample provider, not from assay-based typing. The prospective study material was composed of cDNA or gDNA derived from T cells, B-cell-depleted T cells, or PBMCs. The samples were drawn from two sources: the first 160 participants of the ongoing ImmuneRACE study, and about 1,300 subjects contributed by 6 global collaborators.

With respect to this clone: Its antigen has not been determined. The sample holds no much larger clone one base away, and base qualities are not on file.

Participants in the prospective study were enrolled through a virtual design, were aged 18 to 89 years, and lived in 24 United States geographic areas. In the prospective study, participants were assigned to cohorts based on the clinical history participants reported in a screening survey and a study questionnaire. In the prospective study, whole blood, serum and a nasopharyngeal or oropharyngeal swab were collected from each participant by mobile phlebotomists. Over an approximately two-month period, participants in the prospective study had the option of providing additional blood draws and questionnaires. Blood samples from the prospective study were shipped frozen or at room temperature prior to DNA extraction. The immunoSEQ Assay, a bias-controlled multiplex PCR, was used to amplify TCRbeta CDR3 regions from genomic DNA. As for how the authors treated the data: The number of nucleated cells in each sample was estimated by amplification of reference gene primers within the assay. Sequence reads were collapsed and filtered to measure the absolute abundance of every unique TCRbeta CDR3 rearrangement. For each sample, productive Simpson clonality was calculated by taking the square root of Simpson's diversity index across productive rearrangements. As stored in TCRdb, this immuneACCESS dataset retains in-frame rearrangements with V and J assigned. A fraction of the clones does not appear; measured against another copy, unresolved V genes explain less than half of the discrepancy, and the remainder lacks a known reason. D and trimming come from the DNA, and the V and J calls and clone size come from that table. This sample has 150,000 to 200,000 clones in its table, and about 85% of those were observed once. Of the sample, roughly 25% is held by the ten largest clones.

V drops 4 bases and J drops 0 bases, leaving 4 bases in between. Including the terminal cysteine and phenylalanine, the CDR3 comprises 13 residues. Only CDR3 DNA remains: 39 bases, in frame from the first base. The CDR1 and CDR2 encoded by the germline V gene are MNHEY and SVGAGI. What the work shows at the level of the full study, not this receptor alone: The quantity of clinical and demographic metadata differed by source and by participant and was supplied without curation.

This sequence originates from a woman aged 40 to 50 in a cohort exposed to, infected with or recovered from COVID-19 (not recorded which). The chain is assembled from TRBV6-5 and TRBJ1-5; the D gene cannot be named for sure. The sequenced sample was PBMCs or T cells enriched from blood (not recorded which). The nucleotide sequence is TGTGCCAGCAGTTCATCTAGCAATCAGCCCCAGCATTTT. Its coded protein is CASSSSSNQPQHF.